The 20 T cell receptor beta chains below all came from one sample that was sequenced in a study of long-term antiretroviral therapy in people with HIV. They ran version v3.0 of the immunoSEQ assay at survey level. Assay used: immunoSEQ multiplex PCR; TCRdb lists only in-frame clones, some missing. In the table there are approximately 25,000 clones, about 86% of which are singletons. Here the sequenced sample was unsorted PBMCs, taken roughly 4.5 years after starting antiretroviral therapy. These receptor sequences come from a man aged 30 to 39 with HIV.

V and J are TRBV5-1 and TRBJ2-1, with 14 nucleotides matching TRBD2. The CDR3 loop spans 17 amino acids. CDR1 is SGHRS and CDR2 is YFSETQ in the germline V gene. Trimming removed 4 bases from V and 1 base from J; junction bases left unmatched: 4. The CDR3 spells CASSTGTSGRSYNEQFF. In DNA form, the CDR3 reads TGCGCCAGCAGCACTGGGACTAGCGGGAGATCCTACAATGAGCAGTTCTTC.

The CDR3 loop is CASSSRRWAHEQFF. Written as DNA, the CDR3 is TGTGCCAGCAGTTCCCGACGTTGGGCCCATGAGCAGTTCTTC. The chain joins TRBV6-1 to TRBJ2-1, with D unresolved. The CDR3 spans 14 residues. From germline, CDR1 is MNHNS and CDR2 SASEGT. V was shortened by 5 bases and J by 8 bases, with 16 bases between the two germline ends.

V is TRBV7-9 and J is TRBJ2-2; D is unclear. Germline V gene data show CDR1 as SEHNR and CDR2 as FQNEAQ (reference sequence). V was pared by 4 bases and J by 1 base, with 13 bases between. This CDR3 is built from 16 residues. CDR3 coding DNA: TGTGCCAGCAGCTCCCTCCGGTTGGGGAACACCGGGGAGCTGTTTTTT. Protein product: CASSSLRLGNTGELFF.

The J gene is TRBJ2-4, the V gene TRBV4-1, with a tentative D call TRBD1 (5 bases). Germline assignment: CDR1 MGHRA and CDR2 YSYEKL. CDR3 size: 13 residues. V lost 8 bases, J lost 3 bases, and 11 bases lay in between. The CDR3 sequence is CASSEDSKNIQYF. DNA of the CDR3: TGCGCCAGCTCAGAAGACAGCAAAAACATTCAGTACTTC.

This chain uses TRBV4-3 with TRBJ2-7, with unresolved D. This CDR3 is 13 amino acids long. V dropped 0 bases and J dropped 3 bases, with 6 bases sitting between them. Germline V gene data show CDR1 as LGHNA and CDR2 as YSLEER. CDR3 in amino acids: CASSQDPRYEQYF. CDR3 coding DNA: TGCGCCAGCAGCCAAGATCCCCGCTACGAGCAGTACTTC.

The chain carries TRBV10-3 and TRBJ2-3, with D possibly being TRBD2 (5 bases). In germline, CDR1 is ENHRY, CDR2 SYGVKD. Trimming removed 7 bases from V and 1 base from J, with 15 bases in between. The CDR3 contains 15 residues. CDR3 nucleotides: TGTGCCATCACTAAAGGTGATAGCGGCACAGATACGCAGTATTTT. Translated: CAITKGDSGTDTQYF.

The chain is built from TRBV29-1 and TRBJ1-2; tentatively, D is TRBD1 (6 bases). The CDR3 extends over 11 amino acids. V was cut by 4 bases and J by 7 bases, with 10 bases left in between. The germline V gene has CDR1 SQVTM and CDR2 ANQGSEA. For the CDR3, the DNA is TGCAGCGTTGGGGGGGCGGGTGGCTACACCTTC. Translating it yields CSVGGAGGYTF.

A few counts support this clone. The chain uses TRBV2 and TRBJ2-7, with unresolved D. Germline V gene data show CDR1 as SNHLY and CDR2 as FYNNEI. Trimming cost V 6 bases and J 2 bases, with 11 bases left between them. The CDR3 covers 13 residues. The CDR3 is CASREDVTYEQYF. DNA for the CDR3: TGTGCCAGCAGAGAGGACGTAACCTACGAGCAGTACTTC.

The rearrangement links TRBV29-1 to TRBJ2-7; 10 positions match TRBD2. Unmatched junction bases numbered 6, after V lost 1 base and J lost 3 bases. Germline V CDR1 and CDR2: SQVTM, ANQGSEA. The CDR3 has 15 residues. CDR3: CSVEGLAGEHYEQYF. DNA for the CDR3: TGCAGCGTTGAAGGTCTAGCGGGAGAACACTACGAGCAGTACTTC.

This clone was counted a few times. This chain uses TRBV5-1 with TRBJ2-7; D could derive from TRBD1 or TRBD2 (5 bases each). This CDR3 is 14 amino acids long. Germline loops: CDR1 SGHRS, CDR2 YFSETQ. V lost 3 bases and J lost 7, with 17 bases in between. CDR3 sequence: CASSSGTGDIEQYF. The CDR3, as DNA: TGCGCCAGCAGCTCCGGGACCGGGGATATAGAGCAGTACTTC.

The chain links TRBV6-5 to TRBJ1-1, with D perhaps matching TRBD1 (5 bases). Trimming cost V 0 bases and J 0 bases, with 11 bases left between them. Germline values: CDR1 MNHEY, CDR2 SVGAGI. The CDR3 runs 16 residues. The CDR3: CASSYSRDRMNTEAFF. The DNA of the CDR3 is TGTGCCAGCAGTTACTCTAGGGACCGAATGAACACTGAAGCTTTCTTT.

V usage is TRBV9 and J usage is TRBJ2-7, with D possibly being TRBD2 (6 bases). The germline V gene encodes CDR1 SGDLS and CDR2 YYNGEE. V lost 1 base and J 6 bases, leaving 17 bases between the germline ends. CDR3 length: 15 amino acids. CDR3 sequence: CASSVWGDQEGEQYF. The CDR3 DNA reads as TGTGCCAGCAGCGTATGGGGGGATCAAGAAGGCGAGCAGTACTTC.

CDR3 protein: CASSLDINEQFF. The CDR3 DNA is TGTGCCAGCAGCTTGGACATCAATGAGCAGTTCTTC. V is TRBV5-4 and J is TRBJ2-1; D is uncertain. The ends were cut back, 0 bases at V and 6 bases at J, with 4 bases in the middle. From germline, CDR1 is SGHNT and CDR2 YYREEE (reference sequence). The CDR3 is 12 residues long.

V is TRBV9 and J is TRBJ2-7; D call uncertain. With 3 bases removed from V and 7 bases from J, the gap between germline ends came to 8 bases. The CDR3 is made up of 11 amino acids. The germline V gene has CDR1 SGDLS and CDR2 YYNGEE. The CDR3 DNA sequence: TGTGCCAGCAGCGCCCACGGTGAGCAGTACTTC. Translation: CASSAHGEQYF.

This clone came up a few times. At one of its ends the junction is not consistent with the germline gene, which may arise from a read error. The genes are TRBV29-1 and TRBJ1-2, with unresolved D. The CDR3 sequence is 9 residues long. CDR1 SQVTM and CDR2 ANQGSEA come from the germline V gene. This CDR3 is CSVGDASPF. The CDR3 DNA sequence: TGCAGCGTTGGTGACGCCTCCCCCTTC.

The V call is TRBV14, the J call TRBJ1-4; D not certain. The CDR3 sequence is 16 residues long. CDR1 is SGHDN and CDR2 is FVKESK in the germline V gene. Trimming removed 3 bases at V and 8 bases at J, with 19 bases between. CDR3 in amino acids: CASSHQRQAWKEKLFF. The CDR3 DNA sequence: TGTGCCAGCAGCCACCAAAGGCAGGCTTGGAAGGAAAAACTGTTTTTT.

In DNA, the CDR3 is TGTGCCAGCAGCGTAGCGCCTTCAAGCTCCTACGAGCAGTACTTC. This translates into CASSVAPSSSYEQYF. The chain uses TRBV9 and TRBJ2-7; no clear D gene. The CDR3 length is 15 residues. CDR1 SGDLS and CDR2 YYNGEE come from the germline V gene. V was pared by 0 bases and J by 0 bases, with 10 bases between.

This sequence joins TRBV28 and TRBJ2-5; a possible D gene is TRBD1 (5 bases). Germline lookup yields CDR1 MDHEN and CDR2 SYDVKM. The CDR3 totals 11 residues. The V end lost 7 bases, the J end lost 4 bases, and 7 bases lay between the germline ends. The CDR3 nucleotides read TGTGCCAGCAAGGGGCTAGAGACCCAGTACTTC. This gives the protein CASKGLETQYF.

The chain has TRBV7-2 and TRBJ2-7, with D possibly matching TRBD2 (5 bases). The V gene lost 2 bases and the J gene lost 7 bases, with 15 bases spanning the gap. Germline V gene sequence: CDR1 SGHTA, CDR2 FQGNSA. The CDR3 is made up of 14 amino acids. CDR3 amino acids: CASSLYRGFGEQYF. CDR3 DNA sequence: TGTGCCAGCAGCTTATATCGGGGATTCGGGGAGCAGTACTTC.

This sequence joins TRBV4-1 and TRBJ1-3, with D possibly matching TRBD1 (6 bases). This CDR3 region has 17 residues. Germline V gene sequence: CDR1 MGHRA, CDR2 YSYEKL. V lost 0 bases, J lost 0 bases, and 12 bases lay in between. Here the CDR3 reads CASSQDDRPYSGNTIYF. The CDR3 region has the DNA TGCGCCAGCAGCCAAGATGACAGGCCTTACTCTGGAAACACCATATATTTT.